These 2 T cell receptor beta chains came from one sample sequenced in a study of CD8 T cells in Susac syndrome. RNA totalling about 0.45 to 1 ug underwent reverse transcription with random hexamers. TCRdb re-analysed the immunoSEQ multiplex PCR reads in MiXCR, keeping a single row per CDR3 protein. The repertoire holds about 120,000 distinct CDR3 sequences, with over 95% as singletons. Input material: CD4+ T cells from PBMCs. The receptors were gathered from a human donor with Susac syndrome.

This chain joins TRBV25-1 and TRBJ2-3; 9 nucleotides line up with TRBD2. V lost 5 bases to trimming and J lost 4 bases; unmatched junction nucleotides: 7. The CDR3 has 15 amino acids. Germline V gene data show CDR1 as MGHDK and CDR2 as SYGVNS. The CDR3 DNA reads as TGTGCCAGCAGTCAACCAGCGGGAGGATCAGATACGCAGTATTTT. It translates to CASSQPAGGSDTQYF.

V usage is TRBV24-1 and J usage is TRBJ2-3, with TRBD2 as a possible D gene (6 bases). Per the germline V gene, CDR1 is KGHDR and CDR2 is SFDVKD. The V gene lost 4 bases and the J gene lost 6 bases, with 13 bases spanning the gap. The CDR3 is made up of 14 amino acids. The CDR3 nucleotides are TGTGCCACCAGTGAGAGCGGGCCCTCGGATACGCAGTATTTT. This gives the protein CATSESGPSDTQYF.